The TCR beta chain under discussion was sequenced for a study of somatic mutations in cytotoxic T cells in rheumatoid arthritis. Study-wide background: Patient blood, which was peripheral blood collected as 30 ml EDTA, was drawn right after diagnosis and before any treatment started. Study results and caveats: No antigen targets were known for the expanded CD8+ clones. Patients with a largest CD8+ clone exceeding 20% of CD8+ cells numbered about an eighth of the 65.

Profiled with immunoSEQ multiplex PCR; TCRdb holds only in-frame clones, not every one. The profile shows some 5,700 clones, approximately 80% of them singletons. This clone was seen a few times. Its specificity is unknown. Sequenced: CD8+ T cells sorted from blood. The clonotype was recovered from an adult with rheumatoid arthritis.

The CDR3 nucleotides read TGTGCCAGCAGTTACTCGGTCTCTGGGGAACAGCCCCAGCATTTT. Its protein product is CASSYSVSGEQPQHF. The chain couples TRBV6-6 to TRBJ1-5; no clear D gene. The CDR3 sequence is 15 residues long. Between the trimmed V and J ends, which lost 0 bases and 7 bases, there was a span of 13 bases. The germline V gene encodes CDR1 MNHNY and CDR2 SVGAGI (reference sequence).